The present entry profiles one TCR beta chain with its context. Generated by immunoSEQ multiplex PCR, the TCRdb table keeps only in-frame clones and is missing some. The profile shows more than 150,000 clones, approximately 86% of them singletons. Germline CDR1 SQVTM, CDR2 ANQGSEA. V was clipped by 6 bases and J by 8 bases; unmatched bases: 13. The CDR3 has 16 amino acids. The entry originates in a study of blood T cell repertoires in COVID-19. Study-level information: COVID-19 samples, acute and convalescent, were from the United States, Italy and Spain.

Sequencing was performed on peripheral blood. The gene calls are TRBV29-1 and TRBJ2-1; TRBD2 matches at 13 bases. The TCR was taken from a man between 60 and 75 years old with COVID-19, enrolled during active disease. The CDR3 DNA reads TGCAGCGTGGGGAAGACTAGCGGGGGGCCGGGGGATGAGCAGTTCTTC. Its translation: CSVGKTSGGPGDEQFF.